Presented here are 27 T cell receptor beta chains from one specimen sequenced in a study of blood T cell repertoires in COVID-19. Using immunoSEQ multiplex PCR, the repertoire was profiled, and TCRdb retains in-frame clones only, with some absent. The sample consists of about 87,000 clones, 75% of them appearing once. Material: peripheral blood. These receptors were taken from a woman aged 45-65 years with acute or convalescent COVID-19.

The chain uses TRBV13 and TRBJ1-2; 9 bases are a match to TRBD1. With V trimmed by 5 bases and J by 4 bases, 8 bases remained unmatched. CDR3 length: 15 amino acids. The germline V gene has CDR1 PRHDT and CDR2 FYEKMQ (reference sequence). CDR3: CASSPWTGDIYGYTF. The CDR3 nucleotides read TGTGCCAGCAGCCCCTGGACAGGGGATATCTATGGCTACACCTTC.

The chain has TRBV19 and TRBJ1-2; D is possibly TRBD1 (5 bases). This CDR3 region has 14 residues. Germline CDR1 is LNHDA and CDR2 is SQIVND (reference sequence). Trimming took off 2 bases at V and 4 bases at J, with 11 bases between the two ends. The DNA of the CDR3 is TGTGCCAGTAGTATATCCCAGGGATCCTATGGCTACACCTTC. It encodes CASSISQGSYGYTF. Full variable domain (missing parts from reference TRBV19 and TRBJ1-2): DGGITQSPKYLFRKEGQNVTLSCEQNLNHDAMYWYRQDPGQGLRLIYYSQIVNDFQKGDIAEGYSVSREKKESFPLTVTSAQKNPTAFYLCASSISQGSYGYTFGSGTRLTVV.

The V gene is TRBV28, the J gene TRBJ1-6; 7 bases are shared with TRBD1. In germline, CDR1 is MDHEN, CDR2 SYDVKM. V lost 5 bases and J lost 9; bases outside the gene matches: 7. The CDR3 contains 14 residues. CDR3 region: CASSLQGVGSPLHF. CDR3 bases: TGTGCCAGCAGTCTTCAGGGGGTCGGTTCACCCCTCCACTTT. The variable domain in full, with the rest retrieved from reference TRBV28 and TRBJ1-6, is DVKVTQSSRYLVKRTGEKVFLECVQDMDHENMFWYRQDPGLGLRLIYFSYDVKMKEKGDIPEGYSVSREKKERFSLILESASTNQTSMYLCASSLQGVGSPLHFGNGTRLTVT.

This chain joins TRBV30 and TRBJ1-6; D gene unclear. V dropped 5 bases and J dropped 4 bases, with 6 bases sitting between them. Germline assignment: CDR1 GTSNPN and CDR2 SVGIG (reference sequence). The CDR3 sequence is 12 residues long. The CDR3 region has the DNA TGTGCCTGGGGATTATATAATTCACCCCTCCACTTT. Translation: CAWGLYNSPLHF. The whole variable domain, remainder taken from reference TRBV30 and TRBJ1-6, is SQTIHQWPATLVQPVGSPLSLECTVEGTSNPNLYWYRQAAGRGLQLLFYSVGIGQISSEVPQNLSASRPQDRQFILSSKKLLLSDSGFYLCAWGLYNSPLHFGNGTRLTVT.

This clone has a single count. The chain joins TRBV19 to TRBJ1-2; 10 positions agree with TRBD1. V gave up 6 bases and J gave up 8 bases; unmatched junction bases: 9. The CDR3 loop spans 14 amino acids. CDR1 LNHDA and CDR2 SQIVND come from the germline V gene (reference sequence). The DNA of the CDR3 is TGTGCCAGTAGGAATGGACAGGGGGTTGGCGGCTACACCTTC. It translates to CASRNGQGVGGYTF.

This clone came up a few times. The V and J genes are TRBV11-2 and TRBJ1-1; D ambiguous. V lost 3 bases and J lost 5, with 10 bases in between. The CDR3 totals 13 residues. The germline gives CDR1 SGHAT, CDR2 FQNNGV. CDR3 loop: CASSFEGWTEAFF. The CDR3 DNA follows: TGTGCCAGCAGCTTCGAGGGATGGACTGAAGCTTTCTTT.

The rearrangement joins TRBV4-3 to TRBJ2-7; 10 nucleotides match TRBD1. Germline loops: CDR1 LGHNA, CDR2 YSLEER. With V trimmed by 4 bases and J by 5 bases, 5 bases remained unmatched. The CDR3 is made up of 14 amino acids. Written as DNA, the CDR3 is TGCGCCAGCAGCCCGGGACAGGGGTACCACGAGCAGTACTTC. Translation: CASSPGQGYHEQYF.

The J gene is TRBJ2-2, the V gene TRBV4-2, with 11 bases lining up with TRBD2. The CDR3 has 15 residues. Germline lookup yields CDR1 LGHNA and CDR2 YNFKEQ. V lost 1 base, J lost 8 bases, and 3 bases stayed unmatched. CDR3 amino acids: CASSQGLAGSGELFF. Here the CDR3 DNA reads TGTGCCAGCAGCCAAGGACTAGCGGGGTCGGGGGAGCTGTTTTTT.

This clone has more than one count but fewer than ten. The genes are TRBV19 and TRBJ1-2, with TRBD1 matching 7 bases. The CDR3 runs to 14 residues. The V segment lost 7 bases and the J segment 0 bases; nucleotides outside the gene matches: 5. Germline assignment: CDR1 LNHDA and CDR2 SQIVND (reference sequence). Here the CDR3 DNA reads TGTGCCAGTAAAGTGGACAGGACTAACTATGGCTACACCTTC. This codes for CASKVDRTNYGYTF.

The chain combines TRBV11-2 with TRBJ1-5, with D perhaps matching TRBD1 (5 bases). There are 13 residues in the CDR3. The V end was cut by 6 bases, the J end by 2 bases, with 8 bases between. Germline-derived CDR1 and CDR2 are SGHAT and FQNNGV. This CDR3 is CASSRGGNQPQHF. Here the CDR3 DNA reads TGTGCCAGCAGTAGGGGTGGCAATCAGCCCCAGCATTTT.

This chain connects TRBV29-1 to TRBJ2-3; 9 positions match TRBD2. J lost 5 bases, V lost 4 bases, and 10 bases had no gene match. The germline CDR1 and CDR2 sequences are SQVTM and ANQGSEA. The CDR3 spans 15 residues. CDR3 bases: TGCAGCGTTGGTCGAGCGGGGGGTCGCGGAGATACGCAGTATTTT. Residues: CSVGRAGGRGDTQYF.

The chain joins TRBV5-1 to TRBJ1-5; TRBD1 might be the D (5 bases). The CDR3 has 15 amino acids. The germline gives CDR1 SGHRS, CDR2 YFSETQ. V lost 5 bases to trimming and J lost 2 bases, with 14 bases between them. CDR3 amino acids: CASRFGTGGNQPQHF. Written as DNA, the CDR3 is TGCGCCAGCAGGTTCGGGACGGGGGGCAATCAGCCCCAGCATTTT.

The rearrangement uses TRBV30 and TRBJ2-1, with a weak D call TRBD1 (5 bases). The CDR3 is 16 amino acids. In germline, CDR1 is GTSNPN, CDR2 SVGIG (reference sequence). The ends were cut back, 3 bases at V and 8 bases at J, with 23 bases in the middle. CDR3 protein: CAWRVIPGMSVDEQFF. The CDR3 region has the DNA TGTGCCTGGAGGGTCATTCCAGGGATGTCTGTGGATGAGCAGTTCTTC.

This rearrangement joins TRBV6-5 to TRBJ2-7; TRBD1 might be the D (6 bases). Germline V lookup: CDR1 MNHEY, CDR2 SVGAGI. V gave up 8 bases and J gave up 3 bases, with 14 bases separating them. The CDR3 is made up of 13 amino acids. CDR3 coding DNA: TGTGCCAGCGGAGCACAGGGTTACTACGAGCAGTACTTC. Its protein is CASGAQGYYEQYF.

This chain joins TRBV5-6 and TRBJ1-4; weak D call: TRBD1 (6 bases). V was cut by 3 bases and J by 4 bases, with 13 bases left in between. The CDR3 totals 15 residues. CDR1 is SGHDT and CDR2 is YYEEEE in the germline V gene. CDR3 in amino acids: CASSWQGSRNEKLFF. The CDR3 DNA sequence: TGTGCCAGCAGCTGGCAGGGGTCCCGTAATGAAAAACTGTTTTTT.

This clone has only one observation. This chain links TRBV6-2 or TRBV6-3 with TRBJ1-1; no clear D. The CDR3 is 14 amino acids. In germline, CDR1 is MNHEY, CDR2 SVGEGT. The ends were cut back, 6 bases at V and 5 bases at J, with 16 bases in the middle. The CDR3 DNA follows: TGTGCCAGCAGCCGCTGGTCCCCGGAGACTGAAGCTTTCTTT. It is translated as CASSRWSPETEAFF.

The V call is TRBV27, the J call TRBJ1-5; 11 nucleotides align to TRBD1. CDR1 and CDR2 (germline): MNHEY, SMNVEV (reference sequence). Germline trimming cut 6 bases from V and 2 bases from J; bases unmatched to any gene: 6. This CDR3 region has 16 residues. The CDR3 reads CASSKGQGVGNQPQHF. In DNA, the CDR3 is TGTGCCAGCAGCAAGGGACAGGGGGTAGGCAATCAGCCCCAGCATTTT.

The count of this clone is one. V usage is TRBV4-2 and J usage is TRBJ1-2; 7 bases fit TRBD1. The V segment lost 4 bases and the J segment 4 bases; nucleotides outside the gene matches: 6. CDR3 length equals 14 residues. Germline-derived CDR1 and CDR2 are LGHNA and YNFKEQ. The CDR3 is CASSPTGQSYGYTF. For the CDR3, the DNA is TGTGCCAGCAGCCCAACGGGACAGAGCTATGGCTACACCTTC.

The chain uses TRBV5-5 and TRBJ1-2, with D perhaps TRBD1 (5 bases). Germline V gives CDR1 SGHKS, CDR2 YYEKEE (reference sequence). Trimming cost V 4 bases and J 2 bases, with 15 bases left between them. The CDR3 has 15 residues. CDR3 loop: CASSEERGTNYGYTF. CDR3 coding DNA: TGTGCCAGCAGCGAGGAAAGGGGTACCAACTATGGCTACACCTTC.

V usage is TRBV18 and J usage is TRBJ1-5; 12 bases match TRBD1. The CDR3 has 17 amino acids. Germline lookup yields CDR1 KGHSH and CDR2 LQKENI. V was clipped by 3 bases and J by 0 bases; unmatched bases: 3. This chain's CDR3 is CASSPGTGGYSNQPQHF. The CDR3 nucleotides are TGTGCCAGCTCACCCGGGACAGGGGGCTATAGCAATCAGCCCCAGCATTTT.

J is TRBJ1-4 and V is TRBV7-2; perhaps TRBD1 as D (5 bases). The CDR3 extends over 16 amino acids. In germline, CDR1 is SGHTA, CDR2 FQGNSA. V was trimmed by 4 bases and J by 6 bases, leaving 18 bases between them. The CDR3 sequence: CASSYLSGTGDEKLFF. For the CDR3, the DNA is TGTGCCAGCAGCTACCTGTCTGGGACGGGGGATGAAAAACTGTTTTTT.

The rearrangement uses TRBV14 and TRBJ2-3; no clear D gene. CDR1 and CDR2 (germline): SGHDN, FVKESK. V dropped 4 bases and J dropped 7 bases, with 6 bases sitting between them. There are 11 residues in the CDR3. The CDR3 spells CASSPHHTQYF. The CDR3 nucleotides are TGTGCCAGCAGCCCCCATCATACGCAGTATTTT. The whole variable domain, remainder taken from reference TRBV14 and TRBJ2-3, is EAGVTQFPSHSVIEKGQTVTLRCDPISGHDNLYWYRRVMGKEIKFLLHFVKESKQDESGMPNNRFLAERTGGTYSTLKVQPAELEDSGVYFCASSPHHTQYFGPGTRLTVL.

The CDR3 is CASSTQGAWGEKLFF. DNA of the CDR3: TGTGCCAGCAGCACCCAGGGGGCCTGGGGTGAAAAACTGTTTTTT. V and J are TRBV9 and TRBJ1-4; TRBD1 agrees at 8 bases. This CDR3 contains 15 residues. Germline V CDR1 and CDR2: SGDLS, YYNGEE. The trim removed 4 bases at V and 7 bases at J, leaving 9 bases unmatched.

CDR3 sequence reads: CASSPVQGYGYTF. CDR3 coding DNA: TGTGCCAGCAGCCCGGTCCAGGGCTATGGCTACACCTTC. The chain is built from TRBV12-3 or TRBV12-4 and TRBJ1-2, with D possibly TRBD1 on 5 matching bases. The CDR3 loop spans 13 amino acids. The V end was cut by 6 bases, the J end by 4 bases, with 12 bases between.

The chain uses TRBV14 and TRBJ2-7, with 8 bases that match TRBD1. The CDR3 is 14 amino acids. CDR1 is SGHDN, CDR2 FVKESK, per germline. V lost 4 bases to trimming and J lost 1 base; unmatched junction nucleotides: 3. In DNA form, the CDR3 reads TGTGCCAGCAGCCGAGGACAGGGATCCTACGAGCAGTACTTC. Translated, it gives CASSRGQGSYEQYF.

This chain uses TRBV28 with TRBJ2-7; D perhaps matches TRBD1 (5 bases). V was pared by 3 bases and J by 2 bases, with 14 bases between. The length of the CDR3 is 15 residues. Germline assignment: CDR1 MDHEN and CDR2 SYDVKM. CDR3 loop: CASSLPTQDPYEQYF. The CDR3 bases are TGTGCCAGCAGTTTGCCGACACAGGACCCCTACGAGCAGTACTTC.

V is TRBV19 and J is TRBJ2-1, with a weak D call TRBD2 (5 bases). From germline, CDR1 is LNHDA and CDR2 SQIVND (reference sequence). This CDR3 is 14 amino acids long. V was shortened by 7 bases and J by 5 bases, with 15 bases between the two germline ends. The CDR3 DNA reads TGTGCCAGTACCACTAGTACCTACGACAATGAGCAGTTCTTC. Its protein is CASTTSTYDNEQFF.